The 24 T cell receptor beta chains below come from one sample, sequenced in a study of blood T cells in healthy people across ages. Through a sample-barcoded 5' primer and a J-beta primer mix, a second PCR was run for about 6 to 12 cycles. TCRdb passed the 5' RACE reads through MiXCR, listing each CDR3 protein once. The repertoire holds about 780,000 distinct CDR3 sequences, with 62% as singletons. The specimen sequenced was blood. The receptors were sampled from a man aged 25-40 years in good health.

This clonotype was observed a few times. V gene TRBV20-1 combines with J gene TRBJ2-5; 9 bases agree with TRBD2. Germline trimming cut 6 bases from V and 2 bases from J; bases unmatched to any gene: 4. The germline V gene encodes CDR1 DFQATT and CDR2 SNEGSKA (reference sequence). The CDR3 runs to 13 residues. The CDR3: CSARLAEQETQYF. The CDR3 bases are TGCAGTGCACGACTAGCGGAACAAGAGACCCAGTACTTC.

CDR3 bases: TGTGCCAGCAGCGGATACGGGGCTGAGGACTATGGCTACACCTTC. This encodes CASSGYGAEDYGYTF. This chain links TRBV9 with TRBJ1-2, with D possibly matching TRBD1 (5 bases). V was shortened by 3 bases and J by 3 bases, with 15 bases between the two germline ends. This CDR3 is 15 amino acids long. Germline V gives CDR1 SGDLS, CDR2 YYNGEE.

The genes are TRBV5-1 and TRBJ2-7; 7 positions match TRBD1. The V gene's germline CDR1 is SGHRS and CDR2 YFSETQ. The V and J ends lost 1 base and 1 base, in that order; junction bases with no gene match: 5. The CDR3 has 15 amino acids. The DNA of the CDR3 is TGCGCCAGCAGCTTGCAGGGGGACCCTTCCTACGAGCAGTACTTC. Translating it yields CASSLQGDPSYEQYF.

CDR3 sequence: CSYTGGHPNTDTQYF. DNA for the CDR3: TGCAGTTATACTGGGGGGCACCCGAACACAGATACGCAGTATTTT. This sequence joins TRBV20-1 and TRBJ2-3; D might be TRBD1 or TRBD2, each matching 6 bases. The CDR3 is 15 amino acids. CDR1 is DFQATT and CDR2 is SNEGSKA in the germline V gene (reference sequence). Trimming pared 8 bases from V and 2 bases from J, leaving 20 bases between.

The chain is built from TRBV29-1 and TRBJ2-7, with D possibly matching TRBD2 (5 bases). Per germline, CDR1 SQVTM and CDR2 ANQGSEA. The CDR3 length is 12 residues. Trimming stripped 7 bases from V and 2 bases from J, with 12 bases between. Here the CDR3 DNA reads TGCAGCGCTGAGGGCAGAGCCTACGAGCAGTACTTC. It codes for CSAEGRAYEQYF.

The chain joins TRBV9 to TRBJ2-7; the D call may be TRBD1 or TRBD2 (7 bases each). The assigned J gene may be wrong: the sequence end matches TRBJ2-5 better. Per the germline V gene, CDR1 is SGDLS and CDR2 is YYNGEE. This CDR3 is 14 amino acids long. The CDR3 region has the DNA TGTGCCAGCAGCGGGGGGGGACAGTTTGAGACCCAGTACTTC. Translation gives CASSGGGQFETQYF.

This chain joins TRBV11-3 and TRBJ2-1, with TRBD2 matching 8 bases. The CDR3 runs to 16 residues. After removal of 5 bases from V and 6 bases from J, the junction contained 12 bases not matched to a gene. Germline CDR1 reads SGHNT; CDR2 reads YENEEA. The DNA for the CDR3 is TGTGCCAGCAGCCCAACGGGGGGGGCTGTGGGCAATGAGCAGTTCTTC. Protein sequence: CASSPTGGAVGNEQFF.

CDR3 in amino acids: CASSVIGTAKETQYF. The CDR3 bases are TGTGCCAGCAGCGTTATCGGGACAGCCAAAGAGACCCAGTACTTC. V is TRBV9 and J is TRBJ2-5, with 7 bases matching TRBD1. CDR1 and CDR2 from the germline V gene are SGDLS and YYNGEE. There are 15 residues in the CDR3. V lost 2 bases and J lost 3; bases outside the gene matches: 7.

In its sample, this clonotype was seen many times. V and J are TRBV27 and TRBJ1-2; unclear D gene. Germline CDR1 MNHEY, CDR2 SMNVEV (reference sequence). V was cut by 3 bases and J by 7 bases, with 12 bases left in between. CDR3 length equals 13 residues. The CDR3 region is CASSFARFSGYTF. CDR3 nucleotides: TGTGCCAGCAGTTTCGCTAGGTTTAGTGGCTACACCTTC.

V gene TRBV12-3 or TRBV12-4 combines with J gene TRBJ2-2, with D hard to call. The CDR3 sequence is 14 residues long. Trimming cost V 6 bases and J 4 bases, with 12 bases left between them. The CDR3 nucleotides are TGTGCCAGCAGCCTACTCTTGGGCACCGGGGAGCTGTTTTTT. It is translated as CASSLLLGTGELFF.

The J gene is TRBJ2-1, the V gene TRBV7-3, with 12 bases matching TRBD1. This CDR3 is built from 15 residues. V trimming: 2 bases; J trimming: 9 bases; junction bases outside the gene matches: 5. The germline CDR1 and CDR2 sequences are SGHTA and FQGTGA. The CDR3 spells CASSLDGTGGVEQFF. DNA of the CDR3: TGTGCCAGCAGCTTAGACGGGACAGGGGGCGTTGAGCAGTTCTTC.

This clonotype was counted a few times. This chain joins TRBV7-2 and TRBJ2-7; D is ambiguous. The ends were cut back, 0 bases at V and 5 bases at J, with 11 bases in the middle. CDR1 is SGHTA and CDR2 is FQGNSA in the germline V gene. This CDR3 has 14 amino acids. The CDR3 DNA is TGTGCCAGCAGCTTAGCCGGTAGTCTGGACGAGCAGTACTTC. Protein product: CASSLAGSLDEQYF.

The CDR3 sequence is CASSPFDNAYEQYF. The DNA of the CDR3 is TGTGCCAGCAGTCCCTTTGACAATGCCTACGAGCAGTACTTC. This sequence joins TRBV28 and TRBJ2-7, with D unclear. V dropped 5 bases and J dropped 2 bases, with 13 bases sitting between them. CDR1 and CDR2 (germline): MDHEN, SYDVKM. The CDR3 consists of 14 residues.

This clonotype showed up just a few times. V usage is TRBV20-1 and J usage is TRBJ2-5, with TRBD1 identical over 8 bases. The CDR3 sequence is 12 residues long. Germline loops: CDR1 DFQATT, CDR2 SNEGSKA (reference sequence). The CDR3 is CSAGQGRETQYF. In nucleotides, the CDR3 is TGCAGCGCCGGACAGGGAAGAGAGACCCAGTACTTC.

The chain employs TRBV25-1 and TRBJ2-1, with unresolved D. V lost 0 bases and J lost 10, with 10 bases in between. CDR1 is MGHDK, CDR2 SYGVNS, per germline. The length of the CDR3 is 13 residues. The CDR3 sequence is CASSEYEFEEQFF. Here the CDR3 DNA reads TGTGCCAGCAGTGAATATGAGTTTGAGGAGCAGTTCTTC.

The V and J genes are TRBV5-4 and TRBJ2-6; tentative D call: TRBD1 (5 bases). Trimming left V 4 bases short and J 2 bases short, with 13 bases between. The CDR3 has 16 amino acids. The germline CDR1 and CDR2 sequences are SGHNT and YYREEE (reference sequence). CDR3 sequence: CASSTDPGPGANVLTF. As DNA, the CDR3 is TGTGCCAGCAGCACCGATCCAGGGCCTGGGGCCAACGTCCTGACTTTC. The whole variable domain, remainder taken from reference TRBV5-4 and TRBJ2-6, is ETGVTQSPTHLIKTRGQQVTLRCSSQSGHNTVSWYQQALGQGPQFIFQYYREEENGRGNFPPRFSGLQFPNYSSELNVNALELDDSALYLCASSTDPGPGANVLTFGAGSRLTVL.

The chain is built from TRBV25-1 and TRBJ2-1; no reliable D call. Looked up from germline, CDR1 is MGHDK and CDR2 is SYGVNS. V was clipped by 1 base and J by 5 bases, with 9 bases between them. The CDR3 totals 14 residues. Here the CDR3 reads CASSELRPHNEQFF. The CDR3 bases are TGTGCCAGCAGTGAATTGAGACCACACAATGAGCAGTTCTTC.

The chain carries TRBV3-1 and TRBJ2-1; 8 bases are shared with TRBD1. The J call could be wrong; TRBJ2-7 is a better fit for the DNA end. CDR3 size: 15 residues. Germline V lookup: CDR1 LGHDT, CDR2 YNNKEL (reference sequence). CDR3 DNA: TGTGCCAGCAGCCAAGGGACAGGGAAACACAATGAGCAGTACTTC. Translating gives CASSQGTGKHNEQYF.

V usage is TRBV5-1 and J usage is TRBJ1-4; D is ambiguous. Trimming removed 0 bases at V and 0 bases at J, with 6 bases between. Germline assignment: CDR1 SGHRS and CDR2 YFSETQ. There are 15 residues in the CDR3. In DNA, the CDR3 is TGCGCCAGCAGCTTGGTCCCTGCAACTAATGAAAAACTGTTTTTT. It is translated as CASSLVPATNEKLFF.

J is TRBJ1-2 and V is TRBV3-1; TRBD1 might be the D (5 bases). V was trimmed by 4 bases and J by 6 bases, leaving 12 bases between them. Germline V gene lookup returns CDR1 LGHDT and CDR2 YNNKEL (reference sequence). CDR3 length equals 13 residues. The CDR3 protein is CASSPPNRNGYTF. DNA for the CDR3: TGTGCCAGCAGCCCTCCGAACAGGAATGGCTACACCTTC.

This chain joins TRBV6-5 and TRBJ2-1, with D uncertain. The germline gives CDR1 MNHEY, CDR2 SVGAGI. Trimming removed 5 bases at V and 4 bases at J, with 12 bases between. The length of the CDR3 is 14 residues. The CDR3 DNA sequence: TGTGCCAGCAGTGGACGGATAGATTACAATGAGCAGTTCTTC. It encodes CASSGRIDYNEQFF.

The chain carries TRBV2 and TRBJ2-5; 8 bases line up with TRBD1. CDR1 is SNHLY, CDR2 FYNNEI, per germline. V lost 6 bases, J lost 2 bases, and 5 bases stayed unmatched. The CDR3 spans 14 residues. CDR3 nucleotides: TGTGCCAGCAGGGGAGACAGGGGACAAGAGACCCAGTACTTC. Translated: CASRGDRGQETQYF.

This clonotype was counted a few times. The V and J genes are TRBV10-3 and TRBJ2-1; 7 positions match TRBD1. Germline V gene lookup returns CDR1 ENHRY and CDR2 SYGVKD. The CDR3 sequence is 13 residues long. V lost 8 bases, J lost 5 bases, and 6 bases stayed unmatched. The CDR3: CAILRDSNNEQFF. CDR3 nucleotide sequence: TGTGCCATCCTCCGGGACAGCAACAATGAGCAGTTCTTC.

The J gene is TRBJ2-7, the V gene TRBV28; perhaps TRBD1 as D (6 bases). The germline V gene has CDR1 MDHEN and CDR2 SYDVKM. This CDR3 contains 16 residues. V was trimmed by 5 bases and J by 1 base, leaving 18 bases between them. The CDR3 spells CASSLLSDRSSYEQYF. The DNA of the CDR3 is TGTGCCAGCAGTCTACTCTCTGACAGGTCGTCCTACGAGCAGTACTTC.